The 12 T cell receptor beta chains given below trace back to one sample, sequenced in a study of blood T cell repertoires in COVID-19. TCRdb keeps only in-frame clones here, not all; method: immunoSEQ multiplex PCR. The sample consists of approximately 170,000 clones, about four fifths of them appearing once. Sequencing was carried out using peripheral blood. Every receptor here comes from a woman aged 80 or older with active or convalescent COVID-19.

The rearrangement uses TRBV25-1 and TRBJ1-3, with D unresolved. Trimming left V 3 bases short and J 8 bases short, with 14 bases between. CDR1 MGHDK and CDR2 SYGVNS come from the germline V gene. The CDR3 sequence is 14 residues long. The CDR3 coding sequence is TGTGCCAGCAGTGATGTCGGTCGGGAAGACACCATATATTTT. It codes for CASSDVGREDTIYF.

This clone has just one count. The V and J genes are TRBV5-1 and TRBJ2-1; 10 bases map to TRBD2. Germline assignment: CDR1 SGHRS and CDR2 YFSETQ. This CDR3 region has 15 residues. Trimming at V came to 2 bases and at J to 8 bases, leaving 7 bases not matched to a gene. The CDR3 coding sequence is TGCGCCAGCAGCTTCCTAGCGGGAGAGTTGGATGAGCAGTTCTTC. Translation: CASSFLAGELDEQFF.

This clone was detected only once. The chain employs TRBV10-3 and TRBJ1-4; the match to TRBD1 covers 10 bases. The germline V gene has CDR1 ENHRY and CDR2 SYGVKD. The CDR3 runs 14 residues. V lost 6 bases, J lost 7 bases, and 5 bases stayed unmatched. The CDR3 bases are TGTGCCATCAGAGGGACAGGGGATGGTGAAAAACTGTTTTTT. Translating it yields CAIRGTGDGEKLFF.

This chain connects TRBV25-1 to TRBJ2-1; possibly TRBD2 for D (5 bases). The CDR3 has 15 residues. Germline CDR1 reads MGHDK; CDR2 reads SYGVNS. Trimming pared 2 bases from V and 4 bases from J, leaving 12 bases between. The CDR3 DNA is TGTGCCAGCAGTGAACGGGATCATCCTTACAATGAGCAGTTCTTC. Its protein product is CASSERDHPYNEQFF.

The rearrangement uses TRBV5-1 and TRBJ2-1; D possibly corresponds to TRBD1 (6 bases). CDR3 size: 14 residues. Germline V lookup: CDR1 SGHRS, CDR2 YFSETQ. Trimming stripped 4 bases from V and 2 bases from J, with 10 bases between. CDR3 loop: CASSLTGTYNEQFF. CDR3 coding DNA: TGCGCCAGCAGCCTTACAGGGACCTACAATGAGCAGTTCTTC.

The chain couples TRBV6-5 to TRBJ2-3, with 9 bases fitting TRBD1. Germline V CDR1 and CDR2: MNHEY, SVGAGI. V shed 10 bases and J 3 bases; nucleotides not matched to a gene: 8. The length of the CDR3 is 14 residues. The DNA for the CDR3 is TGTGCCACCGTGGACAGGGGTGTAACAGATACGCAGTATTTT. Translated, it gives CATVDRGVTDTQYF.

This clone was detected a few times. The genes are TRBV6-5 and TRBJ2-5; 10 bases line up with TRBD1. The germline V gene encodes CDR1 MNHEY and CDR2 SVGAGI. The CDR3 has 13 amino acids. The V gene end was trimmed by 6 bases and the J gene end by 3 bases; junction bases not matched to a gene: 1. The CDR3 protein is CASRGTGEETQYF. The CDR3 DNA follows: TGTGCCAGCAGAGGGACAGGGGAAGAGACCCAGTACTTC.

The chain joins TRBV10-3 to TRBJ1-5, with 9 bases lining up with TRBD1. Looked up from germline, CDR1 is ENHRY and CDR2 is SYGVKD. V lost 10 bases, J lost 7 bases, and 14 bases stayed unmatched. This CDR3 comprises 15 residues. CDR3 in amino acids: CATGKMGQGEQPQHF. The CDR3, as DNA: TGTGCCACGGGAAAGATGGGACAGGGAGAACAGCCCCAGCATTTT.

Details on this clone: The sample carries other DNA sequences with the same CDR3. The chain combines TRBV12-3 or TRBV12-4 with TRBJ1-2; D unclear. CDR3 length: 12 amino acids. Deletions cut 3 bases from V and 5 bases from J, with 7 bases between. The CDR3, as DNA: TGTGCCAGCAGTTTTAGCAGTTATGGCTACACCTTC. Its protein is CASSFSSYGYTF.

V and J are TRBV28 and TRBJ2-3, with D maybe TRBD1 (6 bases). Germline values: CDR1 MDHEN, CDR2 SYDVKM. The CDR3 runs to 17 residues. Trimming shortened V by 4 bases and J by 2 bases, and 19 bases separated the two germline ends. The CDR3 DNA reads TGTGCCAGCAGTTCCCAAACAGGGCCGACTACCACAGATACGCAGTATTTT. This encodes CASSSQTGPTTTDTQYF.

V is TRBV7-8 and J is TRBJ1-1; tentative D call: TRBD1 (6 bases). Germline V gives CDR1 SGHVS, CDR2 FQNEAQ. There are 15 residues in the CDR3. V was cut by 2 bases and J by 4 bases, with 14 bases left in between. CDR3 DNA sequence: TGTGCCAGCAGCTTATCCCGAGGGGGTATCACTGAAGCTTTCTTT. This translates into CASSLSRGGITEAFF. The whole variable domain, remainder taken from reference TRBV7-8 and TRBJ1-1, is GAGVSQSPRYKVAKRGQDVALRCDPISGHVSLFWYQQALGQGPEFLTYFQNEAQLDKSGLPSDRFFAERPEGSVSTLKIQRTQQEDSAVYLCASSLSRGGITEAFFGQGTRLTVV.

This clone was seen a handful of times. The gene calls are TRBV18 and TRBJ1-3, with no clear D. The germline V gene has CDR1 KGHSH and CDR2 LQKENI. This CDR3 has 13 amino acids. Trimming took off 3 bases at V and 7 bases at J, with 10 bases between the two ends. CDR3 nucleotides: TGTGCCAGCTCACCCTCCGACTCGAACACCATATATTTT. Translation gives CASSPSDSNTIYF.